This T cell receptor beta chain was observed in a study of cytomegalovirus exposure and HLA in healthy donors. 13 Jbeta primers and 60 Vbeta primers were used for the PCR. TCRdb keeps only in-frame clones here, not all; method: immunoSEQ multiplex PCR. The repertoire holds approximately 52,000 clones, with 65% to 80% as singletons. This CDR3 has 13 amino acids. Trimming left V 1 base short and J 10 bases short, with 11 bases between. CDR1 and CDR2 from the germline V gene are SGHVS and FNYEAQ. The sequencing sample was made of PBMCs. This clonotype was obtained from a man aged 35 to 55 in good health and CMV-seropositive. This chain connects TRBV7-6 to TRBJ2-1; D uncertain. The CDR3 region has the DNA TGTGCCAGCAGCTTAGACCCGCCCAGGGAGCAGTTCTTC. Its translation is CASSLDPPREQFF.